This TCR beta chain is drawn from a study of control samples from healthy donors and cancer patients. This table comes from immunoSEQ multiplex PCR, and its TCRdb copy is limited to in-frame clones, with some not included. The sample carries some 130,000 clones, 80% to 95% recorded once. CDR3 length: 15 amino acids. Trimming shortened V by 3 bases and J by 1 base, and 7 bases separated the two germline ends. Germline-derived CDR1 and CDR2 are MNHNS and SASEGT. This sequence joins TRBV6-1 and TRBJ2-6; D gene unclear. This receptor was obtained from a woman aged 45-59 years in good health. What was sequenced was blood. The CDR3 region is CASSDTVSGANVLTF. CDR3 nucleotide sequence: TGTGCCAGCAGTGATACAGTTTCTGGGGCCAACGTCCTGACTTTC.